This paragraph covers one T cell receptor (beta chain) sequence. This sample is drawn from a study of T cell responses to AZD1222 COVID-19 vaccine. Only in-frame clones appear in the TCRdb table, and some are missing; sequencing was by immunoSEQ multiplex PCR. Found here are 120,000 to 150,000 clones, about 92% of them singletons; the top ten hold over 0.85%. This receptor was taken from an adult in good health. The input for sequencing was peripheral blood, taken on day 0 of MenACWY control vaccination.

The CDR3 is CASSQRTSGSFIARNEQFF. The CDR3 region has the DNA TGTGCCAGCAGCCAGAGAACCAGCGGGAGTTTTATTGCGCGCAATGAGCAGTTCTTC. This chain uses TRBV14 with TRBJ2-1, with TRBD2 identical over 8 bases. CDR1 is SGHDN and CDR2 is FVKESK in the germline V gene. The CDR3 loop spans 19 amino acids. V trimming: 3 bases; J trimming: 6 bases; junction bases outside the gene matches: 19.